This TCR beta chain was recovered during a study of blood T cell repertoires in COVID-19. Clones were sequenced by immunoSEQ multiplex PCR, and TCRdb holds only the in-frame ones, with some missing. Among 200,000 to 250,000 clones listed, about 89% were seen once. This CDR3 region has 14 residues. J was trimmed by 3 bases and V by 5 bases; bases with no gene match: 4. In germline, CDR1 is KGHSH, CDR2 LQKENI. The material sequenced was peripheral blood. This receptor was taken from a woman aged 60-75 years who had recovered from COVID-19. The V gene is TRBV18, the J gene TRBJ2-7; TRBD1 agrees at 10 bases. The CDR3 nucleotides are TGTGCCAGCTCAGAGACAGGGGGCCTCTACGAGCAGTACTTC. Translation gives CASSETGGLYEQYF.